These 29 T cell receptor beta chains were all obtained from the same sample, sequenced in a study of shared clonotypes between healthy human individuals. Repertoires were generated with immunoSEQ multiplex PCR, while TCRdb's copy carries only in-frame clones and drops some. The data hold hundreds of thousands of clones, with about 95% observed a single time. The sequencing input was naive CD4+ T cells sorted from blood. Noted subset: CD45RA+ positively selected. These receptors were obtained from a woman in her twenties or thirties in good health.

The chain combines TRBV5-6 with TRBJ1-1; D is ambiguous. CDR1 SGHDT and CDR2 YYEEEE come from the germline V gene. The CDR3 totals 14 residues. V lost 0 bases to trimming and J lost 0 bases, with 6 bases between them. CDR3 region: CASSLGVVNTEAFF. The CDR3 region has the DNA TGTGCCAGCAGCTTGGGAGTAGTGAACACTGAAGCTTTCTTT.

This clone was recorded only once. This chain connects TRBV28 to TRBJ1-2; a weak D match, TRBD1 (5 bases). Germline CDR1 MDHEN, CDR2 SYDVKM. The CDR3 loop spans 15 amino acids. The V and J ends lost 4 bases and 4 bases respectively, with 16 bases between them. CDR3: CASSSSGTGTYGYTF. In DNA, the CDR3 is TGTGCCAGCAGTTCCTCCGGGACGGGCACCTATGGCTACACCTTC.

As DNA, the CDR3 is TGCGCCAGCAGCGCCGGACTAGCGGGAGGGCTGTCTGGCACAGATACGCAGTATTTT. Translated, it gives CASSAGLAGGLSGTDTQYF. This chain uses TRBV5-1 with TRBJ2-3; 15 bases are a match to TRBD2. In germline, CDR1 is SGHRS, CDR2 YFSETQ. J was trimmed by 1 base and V by 4 bases; bases with no gene match: 10. The CDR3 loop spans 19 amino acids.

V usage is TRBV7-8 and J usage is TRBJ1-2; no reliable D call. The CDR3 is made up of 13 amino acids. Trimming left V 0 bases short and J 5 bases short, with 7 bases between. The germline V gene has CDR1 SGHVS and CDR2 FQNEAQ. DNA for the CDR3: TGTGCCAGCAGCTTAGCAAAAGATTATGGCTACACCTTC. Translation: CASSLAKDYGYTF.

The chain has TRBV29-1 and TRBJ2-7, with D tentatively TRBD1 or TRBD2 (5 bases each). The CDR3 extends over 13 amino acids. Between the trimmed V and J ends, which lost 7 bases and 6 bases, there was a span of 19 bases. Germline V lookup: CDR1 SQVTM, CDR2 ANQGSEA. In nucleotides, the CDR3 is TGCAGCGCCGCGGGCGTCAGGGATGGCGAGCAGTACTTC. This codes for CSAAGVRDGEQYF.

This rearrangement joins TRBV7-9 to TRBJ1-1; D may be TRBD1 (5 bases). The CDR3 extends over 15 amino acids. With 5 bases removed from V and 7 bases from J, the gap between germline ends came to 20 bases. CDR1 is SEHNR, CDR2 FQNEAQ, per germline (reference sequence). The CDR3 DNA sequence: TGTGCCAGCAGCCCCCGCGGGGGGACCGTATATGAAGCTTTCTTT. It is translated as CASSPRGGTVYEAFF.

The rearrangement links TRBV11-3 to TRBJ2-3; 7 positions agree with TRBD2. With 11 bases clipped from V and 3 bases from J, the junction kept 2 bases outside the gene matches. Germline V gene data show CDR1 as SGHNT and CDR2 as YENEEA. The CDR3 runs to 11 residues. CDR3 DNA sequence: TGTGCCCGGGGAGGGACAGATACGCAGTATTTT. Translating it yields CARGGTDTQYF. The whole variable domain, remainder taken from reference TRBV11-3 and TRBJ2-3, is EAGVVQSPRYKIIEKKQPVAFWCNPISGHNTLYWYLQNLGQGPELLIRYENEEAVDDSQLPKDRFSAERLKGVDSTLKIQPAELGDSAVYLCARGGTDTQYFGPGTRLTVL.

The V call is TRBV28, the J call TRBJ2-1; 11 bases map to TRBD2. Germline-derived CDR1 and CDR2 are MDHEN and SYDVKM. V shed 4 bases, J shed 7 bases, and the junction held 6 bases outside the gene matches. The CDR3 is made up of 15 amino acids. CDR3 loop: CASSSLTSGKNEQFF. CDR3 bases: TGTGCCAGCAGTTCCTTGACTAGCGGGAAGAATGAGCAGTTCTTC.

The rearrangement joins TRBV6-6 to TRBJ1-1; 10 positions agree with TRBD1. Germline values: CDR1 MNHNY, CDR2 SVGAGI (reference sequence). Losses at the gene ends were 0 bases for V and 6 bases for J; bases not matched to a gene: 1. The CDR3 totals 14 residues. DNA for the CDR3: TGTGCCAGCAGTTACTCGGGGACAGGGGCTGAAGCTTTCTTT. Translating gives CASSYSGTGAEAFF.

The gene calls are TRBV5-1 and TRBJ2-5, with D unresolved. This CDR3 is built from 14 residues. Germline V gives CDR1 SGHRS, CDR2 YFSETQ. Trimming shortened V by 0 bases and J by 3 bases, and 9 bases separated the two germline ends. CDR3 region: CASSLATTEETQYF. As DNA, the CDR3 is TGCGCCAGCAGCTTGGCAACTACCGAAGAGACCCAGTACTTC.

In regard to this clone: Other nucleotide sequences from this sample produce the same CDR3. This sequence joins TRBV28 and TRBJ2-7; D unclear. The CDR3 consists of 11 residues. Per germline, CDR1 MDHEN and CDR2 SYDVKM. With 5 bases removed from V and 3 bases from J, the gap between germline ends came to 5 bases. CDR3 bases: TGTGCCAGCAGTCTATACTACGAGCAGTACTTC. Protein: CASSLYYEQYF.

V and J are TRBV27 and TRBJ1-4; D is undetermined. There are 14 residues in the CDR3. Per the germline V gene, CDR1 is MNHEY and CDR2 is SMNVEV (reference sequence). Trimming stripped 3 bases from V and 4 bases from J, with 9 bases between. CDR3 sequence: CASSFRRINEKLFF. The CDR3 region has the DNA TGTGCCAGCAGTTTTCGGCGGATTAATGAAAAACTGTTTTTT.

The chain employs TRBV6-6 and TRBJ2-7; possibly TRBD1 or TRBD2 for D (5 bases each). Trimming took off 0 bases at V and 2 bases at J, with 8 bases between the two ends. Germline lookup yields CDR1 MNHNY and CDR2 SVGAGI (reference sequence). CDR3 length: 14 residues. The CDR3 reads CASSYSGTPYEQYF. In nucleotides, the CDR3 is TGTGCCAGCAGTTACTCGGGGACCCCCTACGAGCAGTACTTC.

The chain joins TRBV27 to TRBJ2-7; D not certain. CDR1 and CDR2 from the germline V gene are MNHEY and SMNVEV (reference sequence). V gave up 0 bases and J gave up 6 bases, with 15 bases separating them. This CDR3 is 15 amino acids long. The CDR3 sequence is CASSLSSAALAEQYF. CDR3 DNA: TGTGCCAGCAGTTTATCGTCGGCAGCCTTGGCCGAGCAGTACTTC.

As regards this clone: Other DNA sequences in this sample translate to the same CDR3. V usage is TRBV20-1 and J usage is TRBJ2-5; no clear D. CDR1 DFQATT and CDR2 SNEGSKA come from the germline V gene (reference sequence). This CDR3 is 10 amino acids long. V shed 1 base and J shed 5 bases, with 2 bases lying between them. The CDR3 bases are TGCAGTGCTAGAGGGGAGACCCAGTACTTC. Encoded protein: CSARGETQYF.

The chain recombines TRBV7-8 with TRBJ2-5; D may be TRBD2 (5 bases). The germline V and J ends were trimmed by 7 bases and 4 bases, with 13 bases remaining between them. The CDR3 has 13 residues. Per the germline V gene, CDR1 is SGHVS and CDR2 is FQNEAQ. The CDR3 spells CASTSRAGETQYF. CDR3 sequence (DNA): TGTGCCAGCACCTCCCGGGCGGGAGAGACCCAGTACTTC.

This chain connects TRBV5-3 to TRBJ1-5; no clear D gene. TRBV5-3 is reported as an ORF; its role is uncertain. The CDR3 consists of 15 residues. V gave up 3 bases and J gave up 1 base, with 11 bases separating them. CDR3 residues: CARSSWGASNQPQHF. CDR3 coding DNA: TGTGCCAGAAGCTCCTGGGGTGCCAGCAATCAGCCCCAGCATTTT.

The rearrangement links TRBV6-1 to TRBJ1-3, with 8 bases fitting TRBD1. The CDR3 is 14 amino acids. J was trimmed by 4 bases and V by 6 bases; bases with no gene match: 5. Germline V gene sequence: CDR1 MNHNS, CDR2 SASEGT. This chain's CDR3 is CASRLQGGGNTIYF. The CDR3, as DNA: TGTGCCAGCAGACTACAGGGGGGCGGAAACACCATATATTTT.

The chain couples TRBV6-1 to TRBJ2-7; D unclear. V was cut by 0 bases and J by 7 bases, with 10 bases left in between. The CDR3 extends over 13 amino acids. CDR1 and CDR2 (germline): MNHNS, SASEGT. The DNA for the CDR3 is TGTGCCAGCAGTGAAGCGAGGTACGCGGAGCAGTACTTC. Translation: CASSEARYAEQYF.

This chain connects TRBV10-3 to TRBJ1-1, with D possibly TRBD1 on 5 matching bases. The germline CDR1 and CDR2 sequences are ENHRY and SYGVKD. V was cut by 6 bases and J by 1 base, with 9 bases left in between. The CDR3 runs to 13 residues. CDR3 amino acids: CAISRQQNTEAFF. The CDR3 DNA reads as TGTGCCATCAGCAGACAGCAGAACACTGAAGCTTTCTTT.

This chain links TRBV6-1 with TRBJ1-2; TRBD1 might be the D (6 bases). V lost 4 bases and J 5 bases, leaving 14 bases between the germline ends. This CDR3 has 14 residues. Germline assignment: CDR1 MNHNS and CDR2 SASEGT. CDR3 nucleotide sequence: TGTGCCAGCAGTGGTGCAGGGGAGTCTTATGGCTACACCTTC. It translates to CASSGAGESYGYTF.

The chain uses TRBV5-1 and TRBJ2-3; 12 bases are a match to TRBD2. CDR1 and CDR2 from the germline V gene are SGHRS and YFSETQ. The J segment lost 3 bases and the V segment lost 0 bases, leaving 2 bases of the junction unmatched. The CDR3 loop spans 16 amino acids. CDR3 nucleotides: TGCGCCAGCAGCTTGGGAGGGACTAGCGGGACAGATACGCAGTATTTT. Amino acid sequence: CASSLGGTSGTDTQYF. Filled out from reference TRBV5-1 and TRBJ2-3, the complete variable domain reads KAGVTQTPRYLIKTRGQQVTLSCSPISGHRSVSWYQQTPGQGLQFLFEYFSETQRNKGNFPGRFSGRQFSNSRSEMNVSTLELGDSALYLCASSLGGTSGTDTQYFGPGTRLTVL.

V gene TRBV4-1 combines with J gene TRBJ1-4; TRBD1 agrees at 8 bases. CDR3 size: 14 residues. In germline, CDR1 is MGHRA, CDR2 YSYEKL. V dropped 4 bases and J dropped 8; count of bases not matched to a gene: 6. CDR3 DNA sequence: TGCGCCAGCAGCCTACAGGGGGTTGGGGAAAAACTGTTTTTT. It codes for CASSLQGVGEKLFF.

The V call is TRBV19, the J call TRBJ2-7; the D gene is possibly TRBD1 (5 bases). Germline assignment: CDR1 LNHDA and CDR2 SQIVND (reference sequence). V shed 10 bases and J shed 0 bases, with 13 bases lying between them. The CDR3 totals 13 residues. Here the CDR3 DNA reads TGTGCCACGGTTGACAGATCCTCCTACGAGCAGTACTTC. This codes for CATVDRSSYEQYF.

In its sample, this clone was seen once. CDR3 bases: TGCGCCAGCAGCCAGACTAGTTGGACAGTTTACGAGCAGTACTTC. Translated, it gives CASSQTSWTVYEQYF. The V call is TRBV4-1, the J call TRBJ2-7, with D possibly being TRBD1 or TRBD2 (6 bases each). This CDR3 region has 15 residues. V was pared by 3 bases and J by 4 bases, with 16 bases between. CDR1 and CDR2 (germline): MGHRA, YSYEKL.

The genes are TRBV7-2 and TRBJ2-7; maybe TRBD2 (5 bases). The germline V gene encodes CDR1 SGHTA and CDR2 FQGNSA. This CDR3 has 16 residues. Trimming pared 1 base from V and 0 bases from J, leaving 13 bases between. The CDR3 region is CASSLGASRYSYEQYF. CDR3 bases: TGTGCCAGCAGCTTAGGAGCTAGCCGATACTCCTACGAGCAGTACTTC.

The chain joins TRBV29-1 to TRBJ2-4, with D hard to call. Germline V gene lookup returns CDR1 SQVTM and CDR2 ANQGSEA. V lost 1 base and J lost 6, with 10 bases in between. The CDR3 spans 13 residues. In DNA, the CDR3 is TGCAGCGTTGAAGTTGGGATTGGAAACATTCAGTACTTC. Amino acid sequence: CSVEVGIGNIQYF.

The chain links TRBV27 to TRBJ1-5; TRBD1 aligns across 10 bases. Germline V gene lookup returns CDR1 MNHEY and CDR2 SMNVEV (reference sequence). CDR3 length: 15 amino acids. The trim removed 8 bases at V and 7 bases at J, leaving 11 bases unmatched. The CDR3 nucleotides read TGTGCCAGCGGGGGCAGCGGGACAGGGGAACAGCCCCAGCATTTT. This gives the protein CASGGSGTGEQPQHF.

The chain employs TRBV7-2 and TRBJ2-2, with a possible D match to TRBD1 (5 bases). The V end lost 5 bases, the J end lost 1 base, and 8 bases lay between the germline ends. This CDR3 comprises 14 residues. The germline V gene encodes CDR1 SGHTA and CDR2 FQGNSA. The CDR3 here is CASSPTGNTGELFF. The CDR3 coding sequence is TGTGCCAGCAGCCCAACAGGGAACACCGGGGAGCTGTTTTTT.